This T cell receptor beta chain was sequenced during a study of CD8 T cells in Susac syndrome. The study's findings and limits: The relatively small number of individuals in the TCR sequencing and HLA analysis was acknowledged by the study.

This clonotype was recorded only once. Its antigen is undetermined. V lost 6 bases and J 0 bases, leaving 26 bases between the germline ends. The CDR3 covers 20 residues. Germline V lookup: CDR1 MNHNS, CDR2 SASEGT. The authors reverse transcribed roughly 0.5 to 1 ug RNA with random hexamers. Across 54 Vbeta and 13 Jbeta, immunoSEQ multiplex PCR amplified TCR beta CDR3. Each CDR3 protein is one row after TCRdb ran MiXCR on the immunoSEQ multiplex PCR reads. The sample shows 27,000 or so distinct CDR3 sequences, 94% of them seen only once. Sequencing of TCR beta, carried out with a high-throughput approach, was applied to CD8+ and CD4+ T cells from the blood.

This TCR was recovered from a human donor in good health. Sequencing used CD8+ T cells from PBMCs. This rearrangement joins TRBV6-1 to TRBJ1-4, with D unresolved. CDR3 in amino acids: CASSSPLRQADPATNEKLFF. DNA for the CDR3: TGTGCCAGCAGCTCCCCTTTACGTCAGGCAGACCCTGCAACTAATGAAAAACTGTTTTTT.